These T cell receptor beta chains were read from a single sample in a study of shared clonotypes between healthy human individuals. The assay was immunoSEQ multiplex PCR, and TCRdb's table has in-frame clones only and misses some. The sample holds about 2 million clones, roughly 94% seen once. Specimen: naive CD4+ T cells sorted from blood. Receptor source: a man aged 18-30 years in good health. Each CDR3 is given with its conserved first and last residue. D genes are given only for firm matches. Size values are once, few and many counts, or a class for expanded clones, and some rows have none.

-	TRBV2	TRBJ1-5	-	CASMREGQPQHF	TGTGCCAGCATGCGGGAGGGCCAGCCCCAGCATTTT
-	TRBV29-1	TRBJ1-3	-	CSGLLGYGNTIYF	TGCAGCGGACTCCTTGGGTACGGAAACACCATATATTTT
-	TRBV9	TRBJ2-2	-	CASSVAMPGELFF	TGTGCCAGCAGCGTAGCTATGCCCGGGGAGCTGTTTTTT
once	TRBV11-2	TRBJ1-1	-	CASSPRATPNTEAFF	TGTGCCAGCAGCCCCCGGGCCACTCCTAACACTGAAGCTTTCTTT
-	TRBV10-3	TRBJ1-4	TRBD1	CAIRHGTDEKLFF	TGTGCCATCCGCCACGGGACAGATGAAAAACTGTTTTTT
-	TRBV4-3	TRBJ1-4	-	CASSQDVASVGSGEGKLFF	TGCGCCAGCAGCCAAGATGTAGCCAGCGTCGGCTCAGGCGAAGGAAAACTGTTTTTT
once	TRBV5-1	TRBJ1-5	-	CASSLTGSSQPQHF	TGCGCCAGCAGCTTGACAGGGTCGAGTCAGCCCCAGCATTTT
-	TRBV27	TRBJ2-7	TRBD1	CASSTYRQGAYEQYF	TGTGCCAGCAGTACTTATAGACAGGGGGCGTACGAGCAGTACTTC
-	TRBV5-4	TRBJ2-5	-	CASSPSRTQETQYF	TGCGCCAGCAGCCCCTCTCGGACCCAAGAGACCCAGTACTTC
-	TRBV14	TRBJ2-7	TRBD1	CASSQTGVAYEQYF	TGTGCCAGCAGCCAGACAGGGGTTGCCTACGAGCAGTACTTC
-	TRBV5-1	TRBJ2-2	-	CASSVGTNTGELFF	TGCGCCAGCAGCGTTGGCACGAACACCGGGGAGCTGTTTTTT
once	TRBV9	TRBJ2-5	-	CASSVTTVGETQYF	TGTGCCAGCAGCGTAACCACAGTAGGTGAGACCCAGTACTTC
-	TRBV18	TRBJ2-7	TRBD2	CASSPPLAGTMIYEQYF	TGTGCCAGCTCACCACCCCTAGCGGGGACAATGATCTACGAGCAGTACTTC
-	TRBV18	TRBJ1-2	TRBD1	CASSPFGQASDYGYTF	TGTGCCAGCTCACCCTTCGGACAGGCAAGTGACTATGGCTACACCTTC
-	TRBV30	TRBJ1-5	-	CAWSERADQPQHF	TGTGCCTGGAGTGAGAGGGCCGATCAGCCCCAGCATTTT
-	TRBV29-1	TRBJ2-7	TRBD1	CSVESGQGYEQYF	TGCAGCGTTGAGAGTGGACAGGGTTACGAGCAGTACTTC
-	TRBV2	TRBJ1-1	-	CASSLRNTEAFF	TGTGCCAGTTCTCTAAGGAACACTGAAGCTTTCTTT
-	TRBV7-2	TRBJ1-2	TRBD1	CASSLGRQGSNYGYTF	TGTGCCAGCAGCTTAGGACGACAGGGGAGTAACTATGGCTACACCTTC
-	TRBV30	TRBJ2-1	-	CAWSGLASEQFF	TGTGCCTGGAGTGGCCTAGCCAGTGAGCAGTTCTTC
-	TRBV9	TRBJ2-1	TRBD2	CASSPLAGGSSSNEQFF	TGTGCCAGCAGCCCACTAGCGGGAGGCTCGAGCTCCAATGAGCAGTTCTTC
-	TRBV7-9	TRBJ1-5	-	CASSLGGQGRGDQPQHF	TGTGCCAGCAGCTTAGGGGGTCAGGGACGAGGGGATCAGCCCCAGCATTTT
-	TRBV6-1	TRBJ2-7	-	CASSMDGNSYEQYF	TGTGCCAGCAGTATGGACGGAAACTCCTACGAGCAGTACTTC
many	TRBV18	TRBJ1-6	TRBD1	CASSWGQADNSPLHF	TGTGCCAGCTCATGGGGACAGGCCGATAATTCACCCCTCCACTTT